The sequence of this T cell receptor (beta chain) was determined in a study of shared clonotypes between healthy human individuals. Trimming pared 3 bases from V and 7 bases from J, leaving 13 bases between. CDR1 and CDR2 (germline): LGHNA, YSLEER. The CDR3 runs 15 residues. Turning to this clone: Its antigen is undetermined.

Study results and caveats: Non-shared clonotypes were found to have lower generation probabilities than the clonotypes that were shared by all four of the sorted-subset donors.

Repertoires were generated with immunoSEQ multiplex PCR, while TCRdb's copy carries only in-frame clones and drops some. The repertoire includes millions of clones, 85% to 95% of them detected once, and under 0.15% sits in the top ten. There were no recent acute infections or vaccinations among the donors, who were healthy HIV-negative adults. The sequence was obtained from a man younger than 30 in good health. This chain links TRBV4-3 with TRBJ1-6; perhaps TRBD1 as D (6 bases). Sequencing was carried out using naive CD4+ T cells sorted from blood. This sample's subset: CD45RA+ positively selected. The CDR3 region is CASSQTAGTNSPLHF. DNA of the CDR3: TGCGCCAGCAGCCAGACCGCCGGGACAAATTCACCCCTCCACTTT.